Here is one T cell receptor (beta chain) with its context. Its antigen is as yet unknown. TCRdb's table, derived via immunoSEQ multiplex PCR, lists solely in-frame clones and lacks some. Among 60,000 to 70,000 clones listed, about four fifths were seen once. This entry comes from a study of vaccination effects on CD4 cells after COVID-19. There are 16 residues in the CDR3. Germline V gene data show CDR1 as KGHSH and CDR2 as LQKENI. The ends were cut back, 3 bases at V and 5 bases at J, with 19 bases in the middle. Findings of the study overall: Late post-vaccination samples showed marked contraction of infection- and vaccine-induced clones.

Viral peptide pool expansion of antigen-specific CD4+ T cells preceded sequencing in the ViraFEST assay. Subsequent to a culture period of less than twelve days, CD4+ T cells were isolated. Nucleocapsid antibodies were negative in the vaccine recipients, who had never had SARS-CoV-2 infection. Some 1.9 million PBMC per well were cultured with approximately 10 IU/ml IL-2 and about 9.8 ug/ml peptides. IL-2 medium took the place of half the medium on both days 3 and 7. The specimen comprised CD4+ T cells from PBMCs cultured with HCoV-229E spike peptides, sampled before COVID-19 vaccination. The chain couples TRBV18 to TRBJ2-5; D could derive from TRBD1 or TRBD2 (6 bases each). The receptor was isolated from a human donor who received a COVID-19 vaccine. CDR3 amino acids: CASSPPGGRFSETQYF. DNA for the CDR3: TGTGCCAGCTCACCGCCCGGGGGCCGGTTTAGTGAGACCCAGTACTTC.